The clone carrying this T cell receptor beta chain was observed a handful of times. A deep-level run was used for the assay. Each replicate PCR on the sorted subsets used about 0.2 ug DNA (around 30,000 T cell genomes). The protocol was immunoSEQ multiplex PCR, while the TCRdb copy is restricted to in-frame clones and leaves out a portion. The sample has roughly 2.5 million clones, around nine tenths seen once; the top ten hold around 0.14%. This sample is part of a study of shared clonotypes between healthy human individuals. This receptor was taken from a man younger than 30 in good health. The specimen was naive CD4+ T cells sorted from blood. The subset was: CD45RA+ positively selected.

The DNA for the CDR3 is TGTGCCAGCAGTCGACAGACTAACTATGGCTACACCTTC. Translating it yields CASSRQTNYGYTF. The rearrangement uses TRBV6-6 and TRBJ1-2; perhaps TRBD1 as D (5 bases). The length of the CDR3 is 13 residues. CDR1 MNHNY and CDR2 SVGAGI come from the germline V gene (reference sequence). Trimming removed 5 bases from V and 0 bases from J, with 7 bases in between.